This T cell receptor beta chain was sequenced during a study of glioma-infiltrating T cells. General study findings and limits: Gliomas, especially low-grade, showed above-expected tissue-blood divergence; non-neoplastic patients showed below.

This clonotype has ten or more counts. What it binds is unknown. Germline assignment: CDR1 LNHDA and CDR2 SQIVND (reference sequence). Deletions cut 1 base from V and 9 bases from J, with 19 bases between. This CDR3 has 16 residues. Using RNA template, CDR3s of TCR alpha and beta were amplified with iRepertoire arm-PCR. TCRdb independently ran MiXCR on the multiplex PCR reads; one entry per CDR3 protein. The sample contains approximately 190,000 distinct CDR3 sequences, more than 30% of which appear only once. Sequenced input: glioma tissue, nonneoplastic brain tissue, or PBMCs (not recorded which). The TCR was taken from a human donor with low-grade glioma or glioblastoma, undergoing nonglioma brain surgery, or in good health (not recorded which). The chain employs TRBV19 and TRBJ2-1, with D perhaps matching TRBD2 (5 bases). The CDR3 nucleotides read TGTGCCAGTAGTATAGGTCCAGCGGCACTAGTAGGTGAGCAGTTCTTC. Translated, it gives CASSIGPAALVGEQFF.